Listed here are 8 T cell receptor beta chains from one sample, sequenced in a study of circulating CD8 cells and anti-PD-1 response in melanoma. Using approximately 14 ng of total RNA, TCR libraries were made with the QIAseq Immune Repertoire TCR panel. TCRdb reprocessed the reads via MiXCR and lists one record per CDR3 protein. This table has about 440 distinct CDR3 sequences, over 12% appearing once. Four subsets defined by PD-1 and/or TIGIT were sorted from live CD3+CD8+TCRalphabeta+ cells. Sample: CD8+ T cells from PBMCs, taken at baseline or after one month of anti-PD-1 therapy (not recorded which). These receptors all come from a human donor with melanoma.

In its sample, this clonotype ranks as hyperexpanded. J is TRBJ1-1 and V is TRBV27; 7 bases are shared with TRBD1. Per the germline V gene, CDR1 is MNHEY and CDR2 is SMNVEV (reference sequence). V shed 3 bases and J 7 bases; nucleotides not matched to a gene: 5. The CDR3 length is 13 residues. This CDR3 reads CASSLTGSDEAFF. The CDR3 nucleotides read TGTGCCAGCAGTTTGACAGGGAGTGATGAAGCTTTCTTT.

Within the sample, this clonotype is medium-sized. The chain joins TRBV28 to TRBJ1-1; unclear D gene. The germline CDR1 and CDR2 sequences are MDHEN and SYDVKM. CDR3 size: 12 residues. V lost 7 bases to trimming and J lost 5 bases, with 11 bases between them. As DNA, the CDR3 is TGTGCCAGCACGGGATTACGGACTGAAGCTTTCTTT. Amino acids: CASTGLRTEAFF.

Judged by abundance, this clonotype is large. The chain couples TRBV2 to TRBJ1-5; 8 bases are shared with TRBD1. Losses at the gene ends were 6 bases for V and 3 bases for J; bases not matched to a gene: 7. Germline CDR1 is SNHLY and CDR2 is FYNNEI. This CDR3 is 15 amino acids long. The CDR3 nucleotides are TGTGCCAGCAGGCAGGTGACAGGGGACAATCAGCCCCAGCATTTT. This gives the protein CASRQVTGDNQPQHF.

This clonotype is labeled as large. The V gene is TRBV27, the J gene TRBJ2-7; TRBD1 agrees at 7 bases. Germline V lookup: CDR1 MNHEY, CDR2 SMNVEV (reference sequence). V was clipped by 8 bases and J by 0 bases; unmatched bases: 10. The CDR3 is made up of 15 amino acids. This CDR3 is CASRSGTVSSYEQYF. The CDR3 DNA reads TGTGCCAGCCGCTCCGGGACAGTTAGCTCCTACGAGCAGTACTTC.

V and J are TRBV7-9 and TRBJ1-1; D unresolved. From germline, CDR1 is SEHNR and CDR2 FQNEAQ (reference sequence). This CDR3 has 14 residues. The V and J ends lost 6 bases and 2 bases respectively, with 13 bases between them. CDR3 nucleotides: TGTGCCAGCAGAGGTTCGGGGATAAACACTGAAGCTTTCTTT. Amino acids: CASRGSGINTEAFF.

Regarding this clonotype: Its ends do not fully match the called genes, so a read error is possible. The chain couples TRBV4-1 to TRBJ2-1; 16 bases are shared with TRBD2. Germline V gives CDR1 MGHRA, CDR2 YSYEKL. The CDR3 consists of 16 residues. The CDR3 bases are TGCGCCAGCAGCTCCCTCGGGACTAGCGGGGGGGATGAGCAGTTATTC. Encoded protein: CASSSLGTSGGDEQLF.

By proportion, this clonotype is large. The chain is built from TRBV27 and TRBJ2-7; possible D gene TRBD1, 6 bases. The CDR3 extends over 13 amino acids. Trimming shortened V by 3 bases and J by 0 bases, and 6 bases separated the two germline ends. Germline CDR1 MNHEY, CDR2 SMNVEV (reference sequence). The CDR3 nucleotides are TGTGCCAGCAGTTTGGACAGCTCCTACGAGCAGTACTTC. Translated, it gives CASSLDSSYEQYF.

The chain combines TRBV25-1 with TRBJ2-7; D is unclear. V was cut by 7 bases and J by 2 bases, with 12 bases left in between. The length of the CDR3 is 13 residues. CDR1 and CDR2 from the germline V gene are MGHDK and SYGVNS. The CDR3 loop is CASTPPRTYEQYF. The CDR3 bases are TGTGCCAGCACCCCACCGCGAACCTACGAGCAGTACTTC.